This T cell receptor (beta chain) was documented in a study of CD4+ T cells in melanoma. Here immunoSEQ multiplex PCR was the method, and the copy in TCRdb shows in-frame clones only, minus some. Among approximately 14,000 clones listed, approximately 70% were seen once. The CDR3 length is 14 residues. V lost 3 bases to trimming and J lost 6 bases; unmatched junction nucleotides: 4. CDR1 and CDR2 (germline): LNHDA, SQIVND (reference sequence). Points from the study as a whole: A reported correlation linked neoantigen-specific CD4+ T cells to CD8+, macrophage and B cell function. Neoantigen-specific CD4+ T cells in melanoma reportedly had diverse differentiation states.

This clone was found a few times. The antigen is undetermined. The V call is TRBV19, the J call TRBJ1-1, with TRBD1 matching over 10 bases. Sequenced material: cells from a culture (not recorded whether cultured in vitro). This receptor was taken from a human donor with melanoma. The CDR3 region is CASSMWDRGSEAFF. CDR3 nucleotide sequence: TGTGCCAGTAGTATGTGGGACAGGGGATCTGAAGCTTTCTTT.